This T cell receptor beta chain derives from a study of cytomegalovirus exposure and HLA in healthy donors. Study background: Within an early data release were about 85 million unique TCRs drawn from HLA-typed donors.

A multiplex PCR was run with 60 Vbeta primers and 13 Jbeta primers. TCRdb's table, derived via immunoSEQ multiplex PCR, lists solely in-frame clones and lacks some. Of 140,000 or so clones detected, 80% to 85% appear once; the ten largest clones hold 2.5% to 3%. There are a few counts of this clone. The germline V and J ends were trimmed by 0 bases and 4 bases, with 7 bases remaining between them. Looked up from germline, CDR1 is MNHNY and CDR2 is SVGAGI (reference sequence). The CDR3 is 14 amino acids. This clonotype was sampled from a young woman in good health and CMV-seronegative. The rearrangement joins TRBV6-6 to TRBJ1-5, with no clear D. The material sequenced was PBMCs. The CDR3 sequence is CASSYSIVNQPQHF. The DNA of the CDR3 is TGTGCCAGCAGTTACTCGATAGTTAATCAGCCCCAGCATTTT.